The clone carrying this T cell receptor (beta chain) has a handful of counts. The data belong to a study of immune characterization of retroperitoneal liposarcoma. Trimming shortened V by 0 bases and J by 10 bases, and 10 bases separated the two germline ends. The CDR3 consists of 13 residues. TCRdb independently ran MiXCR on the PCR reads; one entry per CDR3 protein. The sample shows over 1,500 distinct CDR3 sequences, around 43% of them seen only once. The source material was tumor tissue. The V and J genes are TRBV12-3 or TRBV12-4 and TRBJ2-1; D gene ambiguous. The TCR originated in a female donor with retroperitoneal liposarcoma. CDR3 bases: TGTGCCAGCAGTTTAGCCAATCCAGGCGAGCAGTTCTTC. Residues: CASSLANPGEQFF.